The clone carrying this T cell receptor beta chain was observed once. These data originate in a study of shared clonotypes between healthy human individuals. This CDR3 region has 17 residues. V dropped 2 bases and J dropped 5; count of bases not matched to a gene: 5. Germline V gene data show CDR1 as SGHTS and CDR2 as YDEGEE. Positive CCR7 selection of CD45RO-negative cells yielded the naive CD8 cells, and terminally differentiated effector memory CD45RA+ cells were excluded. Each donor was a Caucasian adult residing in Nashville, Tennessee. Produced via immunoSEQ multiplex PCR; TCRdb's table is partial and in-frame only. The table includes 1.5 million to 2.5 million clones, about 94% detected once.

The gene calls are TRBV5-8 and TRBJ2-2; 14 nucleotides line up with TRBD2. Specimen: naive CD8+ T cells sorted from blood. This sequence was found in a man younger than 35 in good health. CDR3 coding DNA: TGTGCCAGCAGCTTCGGACTAGCGGGAGGTTTTACCGGGGAGCTGTTTTTT. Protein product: CASSFGLAGGFTGELFF.